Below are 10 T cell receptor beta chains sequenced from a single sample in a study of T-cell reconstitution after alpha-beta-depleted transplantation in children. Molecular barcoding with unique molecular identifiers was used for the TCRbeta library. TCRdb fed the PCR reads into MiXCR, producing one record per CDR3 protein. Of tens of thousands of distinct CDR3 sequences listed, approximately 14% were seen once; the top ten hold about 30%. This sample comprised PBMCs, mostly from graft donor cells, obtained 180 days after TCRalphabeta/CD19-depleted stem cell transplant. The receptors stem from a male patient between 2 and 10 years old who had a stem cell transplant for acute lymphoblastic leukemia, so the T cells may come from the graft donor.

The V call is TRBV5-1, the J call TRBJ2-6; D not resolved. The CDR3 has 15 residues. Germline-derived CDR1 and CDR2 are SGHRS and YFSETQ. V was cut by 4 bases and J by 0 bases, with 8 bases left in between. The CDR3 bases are TGCGCCAGCAGCCATCTGTCCTCTGGGGCCAACGTCCTGACTTTC. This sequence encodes CASSHLSSGANVLTF.

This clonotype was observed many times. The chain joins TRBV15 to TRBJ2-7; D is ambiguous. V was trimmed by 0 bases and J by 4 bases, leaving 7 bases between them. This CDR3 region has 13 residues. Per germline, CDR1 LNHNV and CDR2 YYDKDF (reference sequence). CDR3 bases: TGTGCCACCAGCAGAGAAGAAGTTTACGAGCAGTACTTC. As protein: CATSREEVYEQYF. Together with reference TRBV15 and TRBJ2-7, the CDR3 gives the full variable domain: DAMVIQNPRYQVTQFGKPVTLSCSQTLNHNVMYWYQQKSSQAPKLLFHYYDKDFNNEADTPDNFQSRRPNTSFCFLDIRSPGLGDTAMYLCATSREEVYEQYFGPGTRLTVT.

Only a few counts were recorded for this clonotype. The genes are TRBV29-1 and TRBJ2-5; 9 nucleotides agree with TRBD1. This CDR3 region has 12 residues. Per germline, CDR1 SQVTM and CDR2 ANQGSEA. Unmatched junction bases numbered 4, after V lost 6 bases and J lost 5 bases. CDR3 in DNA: TGCAGCGTACGGACAGGGGACGAGACCCAGTACTTC. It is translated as CSVRTGDETQYF.

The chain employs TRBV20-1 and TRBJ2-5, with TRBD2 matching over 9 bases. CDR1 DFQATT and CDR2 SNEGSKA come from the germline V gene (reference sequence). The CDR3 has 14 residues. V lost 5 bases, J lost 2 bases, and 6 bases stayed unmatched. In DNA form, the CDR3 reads TGCAGTGCTGGAGCGGGAGGAAGACAAGAGACCCAGTACTTC. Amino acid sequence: CSAGAGGRQETQYF.

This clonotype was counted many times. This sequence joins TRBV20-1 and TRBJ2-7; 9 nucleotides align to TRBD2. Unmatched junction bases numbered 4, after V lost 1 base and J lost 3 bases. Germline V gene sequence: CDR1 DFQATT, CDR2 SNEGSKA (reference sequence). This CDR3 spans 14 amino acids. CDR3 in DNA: TGCAGTGCTAGAGGCCTAGCGGGAAGCTACGAGCAGTACTTC. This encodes CSARGLAGSYEQYF.

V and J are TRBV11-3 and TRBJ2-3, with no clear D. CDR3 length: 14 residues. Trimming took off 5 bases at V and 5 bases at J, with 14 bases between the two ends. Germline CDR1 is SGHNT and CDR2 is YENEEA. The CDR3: CASSPPEKRDTQYF. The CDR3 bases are TGTGCCAGCAGCCCCCCCGAAAAAAGAGATACGCAGTATTTT.

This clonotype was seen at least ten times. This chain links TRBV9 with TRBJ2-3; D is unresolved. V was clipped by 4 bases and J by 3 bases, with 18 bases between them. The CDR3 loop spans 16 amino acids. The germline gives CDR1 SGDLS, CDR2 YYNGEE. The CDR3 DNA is TGTGCCAGCAGCCTCCGAGGAGACTCGAGGACAGATACGCAGTATTTT. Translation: CASSLRGDSRTDTQYF.

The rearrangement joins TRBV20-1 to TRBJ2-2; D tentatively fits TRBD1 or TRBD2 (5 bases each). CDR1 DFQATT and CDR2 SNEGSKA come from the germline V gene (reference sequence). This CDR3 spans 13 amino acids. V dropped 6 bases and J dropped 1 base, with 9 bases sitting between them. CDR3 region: CSAVGVNTGELFF. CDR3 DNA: TGCAGTGCCGTGGGGGTGAACACCGGGGAGCTGTTTTTT.

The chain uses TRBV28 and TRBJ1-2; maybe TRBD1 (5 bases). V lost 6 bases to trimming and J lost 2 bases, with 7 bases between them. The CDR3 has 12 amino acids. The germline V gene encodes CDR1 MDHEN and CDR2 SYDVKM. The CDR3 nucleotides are TGTGCCAGCAGGGAGGGGAACTATGGCTACACCTTC. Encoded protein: CASREGNYGYTF.

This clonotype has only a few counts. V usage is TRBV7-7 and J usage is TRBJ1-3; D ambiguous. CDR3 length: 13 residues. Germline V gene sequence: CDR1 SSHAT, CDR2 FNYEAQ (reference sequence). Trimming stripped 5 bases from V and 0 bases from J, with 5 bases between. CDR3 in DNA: TGTGCCAGCAGCCATGGCTCTGGAAACACCATATATTTT. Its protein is CASSHGSGNTIYF.